Below, one T cell receptor beta chain is given with its context. Its antigen remains unidentified. The data originate from a study of T cell responses to AZD1222 COVID-19 vaccine. The study, taken as a whole, reports: Repertoires were obtained only post-peak T cell response. The donor cohort was predominantly white British with a female majority, and clonal diversity may have been underestimated.

Germline loops: CDR1 SGHAT, CDR2 FQNNGV. The CDR3 totals 15 residues. Trimming took off 3 bases at V and 0 bases at J, with 11 bases between the two ends. Profiled with immunoSEQ multiplex PCR; TCRdb holds only in-frame clones, not every one. Of under 200,000 clones in the sample, 80% to 95% were seen once. The sample was peripheral blood, taken on day 0 of AZD1222 vaccination. This clonotype originated in an adult in good health. The chain is built from TRBV11-2 and TRBJ1-1; the D gene is possibly TRBD1 (5 bases). CDR3 sequence reads: CASSFTGSMNTEAFF. The CDR3 DNA reads as TGTGCCAGCAGCTTCACAGGCTCCATGAACACTGAAGCTTTCTTT.